This TCR beta chain emerged from a study of chemoradiotherapy in HPV16-positive cancers (dated by TCRdb to 2022 to 2024). Describing the broader study: Functional T-cell assays on cells from two HPV16-positive patients defined candidate HPV-specific T-cell clones and common TCR motifs. Whether T-cell immunity against the HPV oncoproteins E6 and E7 changes during chemoradiotherapy and whether survival is affected by this immunity were examined in the study. TCR repertoires from 86 patients with HPV-related cancers were then used to track the candidate HPV-specific TCRs and motifs. Paper-wide results and their limitations: Expansion of candidate HPV-specific clones and E7-related TCR motifs was observed in the tumor microenvironment during treatment, whereas no such expansion was observed for non-HPV-specific T cells. Only a couple of HPV16-positive patients were used to derive the functional definition of HPV-specific T cells, and the survival association was reported for HPV16-positive patients. In HPV16-positive patients, expansion of HPV-responsive T cells during chemoradiotherapy was found to be associated with improved recurrence-free survival.

Receptor amplification or capture employed the immunoSEQ multiplex PCR assay. TCRdb provides this immuneACCESS table in a form limited to in-frame rearrangements. Some clones are lacking; in checked studies, under half of them reflect an unresolved V gene, and why the rest are absent is not known. Recorded for this sample are approximately 11,000 clones; under 80% of them occurred a single time. The ten largest clones capture roughly 13% of the sample. Because repertoires were sampled repeatedly during chemoradiotherapy, clonal expansion in the tumor microenvironment could be followed. About this clone: There is no known antigen for this receptor. No base-level quality is on record; no much larger clone is a single base apart.

The V and J ends are trimmed by 0 bases and 4 bases, leaving 15 bases between them. The germline V gene specifies SGDLS as CDR1 and YYNGEE as CDR2. CDR3 length: 16 amino acids, cysteine to phenylalanine. Only CDR3 DNA is held: 48 bases, read in frame from base 1. This receptor was taken from a human donor with HPV-associated anogenital cancer. Collection took place from a patient who underwent chemoradiotherapy. The rearrangement combines TRBV9 with TRBJ2-3; the D gene is possibly TRBD1, with 5 bases matching. The DNA sequence is given as TGTGCCAGCAGCGTAGGGGGCCGTGTGGTCTCAGATACGCAGTATTTT. Its protein product is CASSVGGRVVSDTQYF.